This paragraph reports one TCR beta chain. This clone was observed a single time. Its cognate antigen has yet to be identified. No much larger clone is present one base from it, and per-base qualities are unavailable. The V end loses 1 base and the J end loses 2 bases, and a stretch of 13 bases separates them. Via the germline V gene (reference sequence), CDR1 is SEHNR and CDR2 FQNEAQ. From cysteine to phenylalanine, the CDR3 is 16 amino acids long. Solely the CDR3 DNA is kept, with 48 bases framed from the first base. The data were taken from a study of shared clonotypes between healthy human individuals (dated by TCRdb to about 2020). General notes on the study: The cohort included a few men and a couple of women between 18 and 49 years of age. For each donor, CD4 naive and CD4 memory were each given three plates, CD8 naive was given two plates, and CD8 memory was given one plate. To estimate repertoire size and how much clonotypes are shared between individuals, the study performed deep sequencing of blood TCR repertoires from a few healthy adults. Different laboratories and diverse techniques were used to prepare libraries and sequence TCR repertoires, to increase sequencing depth and limit assay-specific biases. Between about 0.8 and 8.9 billion PBMCs per donor were obtained by leukapheresis. Overall study outcomes, separate from this receptor: Based on pairwise subsampling, the degree of clonotype sharing among donors was expected to be affected by sequencing depth. Clonotypes shared by all four sorted-subset donors showed higher generation probabilities than non-shared clonotypes. Because the study included only a small number of donors, the genetic and exposure-history diversity represented was limited. Estimated clonotype richness was generally larger for naive than for memory subsets. Sampling was limited to blood, and TCR repertoires in tissue likely differ from TCR repertoires in blood. Incomplete sequencing was indicated by rarefaction of sorted-subset datasets, despite the large sequencing depth. When a handful of donors were compared, the shared fraction of clonotypes was around 5.1% for naive CD4, roughly 3.3% for naive CD8, roughly 2.5% for memory CD4, and under 0.5% for memory CD8.

TCR CDR3 regions were amplified from genomic DNA by multiplex PCR using the deep immunoSEQ assay. Extracted genomic DNA from each cell subset was spread evenly across all wells of several immunoSEQ 96-well plates, with each plate serving as a replicate. For sorted subsets, roughly 200 ng of genomic DNA, equivalent to tens of thousands of T cell genomes, went into each replicate PCR. Purified libraries were measured with a Qubit 3.0 fluorometer, size-checked on a Bioanalyzer 2100, and measured again with the KAPA Library Quantification kit. Every immunoSEQ 96-well plate was sequenced on a separate single-read 150-cycle Illumina NextSeq 550 flow cell. Per the original workflow: Because the immunoSEQ output included only junctional sequences and no quality scores, the filtering could not be the same as the filtering used for full-length reads. Sequences were annotated with PyIR, a Python wrapper for IgBLAST v1.9, and V/J genes and CDR3 were assigned using IMGT germline references. Reads were removed for weak V/J assignments (E-value above 1e-6), missing CDR3, stop codons, out-of-frame junctions, or ambiguous translated residues. V3J clonotypes were defined as sequences sharing the same inferred V gene, J gene, and CDR3 amino acid sequence. The percentage overlap between two repertoires was calculated by dividing the number of shared unique clonotypes by the size of the smaller repertoire. Repertoire richness was assessed with RTK rarefaction, the Chao1 estimator, and Recon v2.1 estimates of unobserved clonotypes. Generation probabilities were computed with OLGA for all TCRbeta clonotypes obtained by the gDNA method from a few donors. The immuneACCESS repertoire file appears here via TCRdb, limited to in-frame rearrangements. These files lack a portion of the clones; in checked studies, under half of the deficit traces to unresolved V genes, and the cause of the others is not known. V, J and clone size are those of that table, while D and trimming were read from the DNA. The sample includes about 1.4 million clones, with roughly 96% observed a single time. The ten largest clones capture 1.2% of the sample.

Healthy HIV-negative adults with no recently reported acute infections or vaccinations were included as donors. Every donor was a Caucasian adult living in Nashville, Tennessee, USA. CD4+ T cells were enriched through magnetic negative selection, after which naive cells were positively selected on CD45RA and the remaining negative fraction served as the memory subset. After blood collection by leukapheresis, PBMCs were isolated using Ficoll-Histopaque density gradient centrifugation and then cryopreserved in the vapor phase of liquid nitrogen. Analytical flow cytometry was used to check the purity and quantity of each magnetically sorted T cell population. From each sorted fraction, genomic DNA was isolated and quantified by UV absorbance on a Nanodrop 2000c.

The sequencing sample was made of naive CD4+ T cells sorted from blood. The label giving this sample's cell subset or site can be read as: CD45RA+ positively selected. The TCR was taken from a man aged 25 to 45 in good health. The rearranged chain carries TRBV7-9 and TRBJ2-3; the D segment could be TRBD1, given 5 matching bases. The CDR3 sequence is CASSLGQGLVTDTQYF. The DNA reads as follows: TGTGCCAGCAGCTTAGGGCAGGGCCTAGTCACAGATACGCAGTATTTT. The CDR3 plus the reference TRBV7-9 and TRBJ2-3 genes for the other parts give the full variable domain: DTGVSQNPRHKITKRGQNVTFRCDPISEHNRLYWYRQTLGQGPEFLTYFQNEAQLEKSRLLSDRFSAERPKGSFSTLEIQRTEQGDSAMYLCASSLGQGLVTDTQYFGPGTRLTVL.